The 30 T cell receptor beta chains below all came from one sample that was sequenced in a study of blood T cell repertoires in COVID-19. The data were produced by immunoSEQ multiplex PCR, yet TCRdb's version contains in-frame clones alone and is incomplete. Of around 250,000 clones listed, about 82% are singletons. Sequences were obtained from peripheral blood. The receptors come from a man older than 75 with acute or convalescent COVID-19.

V usage is TRBV3-1 (or the pseudogene TRBV3-2) and J usage is TRBJ2-7; the D is unclear. The V end was cut by 1 base, the J end by 3 bases, with 10 bases between. The germline gives CDR1 LGHDT, CDR2 YNNKEL (reference sequence). This CDR3 has 14 residues. The CDR3 bases are TGTGCCAGCAGCCAAGTCCAGGCGTACTACGAGCAGTACTTC. It encodes CASSQVQAYYEQYF.

The chain joins TRBV27 to TRBJ2-3; D may be TRBD2 (6 bases). With 6 bases removed from V and 7 bases from J, the gap between germline ends came to 17 bases. Germline assignment: CDR1 MNHEY and CDR2 SMNVEV (reference sequence). This CDR3 has 14 residues. The CDR3 DNA is TGTGCCAGCAGATCACTCTTGGAGGGGAATACGCAGTATTTT. Translated, it gives CASRSLLEGNTQYF.

The chain links TRBV27 to TRBJ1-6; D ambiguous. CDR1 and CDR2 (germline): MNHEY, SMNVEV (reference sequence). The CDR3 consists of 13 residues. Trimming cost V 4 bases and J 7 bases, with 8 bases left between them. CDR3 protein: CASSSAGNSPLHF. In DNA, the CDR3 is TGTGCCAGCAGTTCGGCAGGCAATTCACCCCTCCACTTT.

This chain uses TRBV2 with TRBJ2-5, with TRBD2 matching 8 bases. The CDR3 contains 16 residues. The V gene's germline CDR1 is SNHLY and CDR2 FYNNEI. V lost 5 bases and J lost 2; bases outside the gene matches: 10. The CDR3 bases are TGTGCCAGCAGTCCCCCGGGACTAGGGGAACAAGAGACCCAGTACTTC. Its protein product is CASSPPGLGEQETQYF. Looking up the rest from reference TRBV2 and TRBJ2-5 gives the full variable domain: EPEVTQTPSHQVTQMGQEVILRCVPISNHLYFYWYRQILGQKVEFLVSFYNNEISEKSEIFDDQFSVERPDGSNFTLKIRSTKLEDSAMYFCASSPPGLGEQETQYFGPGTRLLVL.

The V gene is TRBV4-2, the J gene TRBJ1-5; D might be TRBD1 (6 bases). This CDR3 has 15 amino acids. Germline CDR1 is LGHNA and CDR2 is YNFKEQ. V was clipped by 5 bases and J by 0 bases, with 11 bases between them. The CDR3: CASSYRTDSNQPQHF. DNA of the CDR3: TGTGCCAGCAGCTACCGGACAGATAGCAATCAGCCCCAGCATTTT.

The chain couples TRBV3-1 (or the pseudogene TRBV3-2) to TRBJ1-1; a possible D gene is TRBD1 (5 bases). The germline V gene has CDR1 LGHDT and CDR2 YNNKEL (reference sequence). Trimming shortened V by 1 base and J by 1 base, and 7 bases separated the two germline ends. The CDR3 consists of 14 residues. As DNA, the CDR3 is TGTGCCAGCAGCCAAGGACAGCAGAACACTGAAGCTTTCTTT. It specifies CASSQGQQNTEAFF.

The chain recombines TRBV28 with TRBJ2-7, with D perhaps TRBD1 (6 bases). The CDR3 covers 13 residues. Germline loops: CDR1 MDHEN, CDR2 SYDVKM. Trimming took 7 bases from V and 7 from J, leaving 17 bases between them. The CDR3 nucleotides read TGTGCCAGCACTAAGGGGGTGGAGCGTGAGCAGTACTTC. It codes for CASTKGVEREQYF.

The genes are TRBV18 and TRBJ1-4; D uncertain. Trimming pared 2 bases from V and 4 bases from J, leaving 5 bases between. The CDR3 totals 13 residues. From germline, CDR1 is KGHSH and CDR2 LQKENI. The CDR3 sequence: CASSPAVNEKLFF. CDR3 in DNA: TGTGCCAGCTCACCAGCAGTTAATGAAAAACTGTTTTTT.

A single count supports this clone. The V and J genes are TRBV5-4 and TRBJ2-2, with D unresolved. Trimming left V 9 bases short and J 1 base short, with 16 bases between. Germline V gene data show CDR1 as SGHNT and CDR2 as YYREEE (reference sequence). CDR3 length: 15 amino acids. CDR3 residues: CAIPLGTGNTGELFF. The CDR3 bases are TGTGCCATCCCCCTGGGTACGGGGAACACCGGGGAGCTGTTTTTT.

This rearrangement joins TRBV15 to TRBJ2-5, with D possibly being TRBD2 (5 bases). The CDR3 loop spans 16 amino acids. The germline gives CDR1 LNHNV, CDR2 YYDKDF (reference sequence). Trimming stripped 1 base from V and 0 bases from J, with 12 bases between. The chain's CDR3 is CATSRGTSEYQETQYF. The CDR3 DNA reads TGTGCCACCAGCAGAGGGACTTCAGAGTACCAAGAGACCCAGTACTTC.

The gene calls are TRBV3-1 (or the pseudogene TRBV3-2) and TRBJ2-3; 12 positions agree with TRBD2. V shed 3 bases, J shed 5 bases, and the junction held 6 bases outside the gene matches. The CDR3 has 16 residues. In germline, CDR1 is LGHDT, CDR2 YNNKEL (reference sequence). The CDR3 region is CASSQASGRAGDTQYF. The CDR3 nucleotides read TGTGCCAGCAGCCAGGCTAGCGGGAGGGCCGGAGATACGCAGTATTTT.

The genes are TRBV2 and TRBJ2-6; D is ambiguous. Trimming left V 5 bases short and J 0 bases short, with 8 bases between. Germline V gene lookup returns CDR1 SNHLY and CDR2 FYNNEI. This CDR3 has 15 residues. The CDR3 region has the DNA TGTGCCAGCAGTTCCCAGGCCTCTGGGGCCAACGTCCTGACTTTC. Its translation: CASSSQASGANVLTF.

The V gene is TRBV7-2, the J gene TRBJ1-1; 8 bases are a match to TRBD1. The CDR3 is 14 residues long. CDR1 and CDR2 from the germline V gene are SGHTA and FQGNSA. V lost 7 bases and J lost 0; bases outside the gene matches: 4. In DNA form, the CDR3 reads TGTGCCAGCAATGGACAGGGCTTGAACACTGAAGCTTTCTTT. Its protein product is CASNGQGLNTEAFF.

CDR3 sequence: CAISETDRDYGYTF. In nucleotides, the CDR3 is TGTGCCATCAGTGAGACGGACAGGGACTATGGCTACACCTTC. V gene TRBV10-3 combines with J gene TRBJ1-2, with TRBD1 matching 8 bases. The CDR3 consists of 14 residues. Losses at the gene ends were 2 bases for V and 3 bases for J; bases not matched to a gene: 2. CDR1 ENHRY and CDR2 SYGVKD come from the germline V gene.

The rearrangement joins TRBV5-4 to TRBJ1-2; 7 bases fit TRBD1. CDR1 is SGHNT and CDR2 is YYREEE in the germline V gene (reference sequence). The length of the CDR3 is 15 residues. V lost 2 bases and J lost 6; bases outside the gene matches: 10. The chain's CDR3 is CASSLDRGRPNGYTF. The CDR3 nucleotides read TGTGCCAGCAGCTTAGATAGGGGGCGCCCCAATGGCTACACCTTC. The whole variable domain, filled in from reference TRBV5-4 and TRBJ1-2, reads ETGVTQSPTHLIKTRGQQVTLRCSSQSGHNTVSWYQQALGQGPQFIFQYYREEENGRGNFPPRFSGLQFPNYSSELNVNALELDDSALYLCASSLDRGRPNGYTFGSGTRLTVV.

The V and J genes are TRBV27 and TRBJ2-7; D perhaps matches TRBD1 (6 bases). CDR1 and CDR2 (germline): MNHEY, SMNVEV (reference sequence). CDR3 length equals 15 residues. V was shortened by 0 bases and J by 3 bases, with 12 bases between the two germline ends. As DNA, the CDR3 is TGTGCCAGCAGTTTATCCCCACAGGGCGACTACGAGCAGTACTTC. Translated, it gives CASSLSPQGDYEQYF.

The chain couples TRBV10-3 to TRBJ2-7; 10 nucleotides line up with TRBD2. Germline assignment: CDR1 ENHRY and CDR2 SYGVKD. V lost 0 bases to trimming and J lost 3 bases; unmatched junction nucleotides: 2. There are 15 residues in the CDR3. Here the CDR3 DNA reads TGTGCCATCAGTGAGTCGGCTAGCGGGGGCTACGAGCAGTACTTC. This translates into CAISESASGGYEQYF.

The chain is built from TRBV7-8 and TRBJ2-1, with 13 bases that match TRBD2. Germline lookup yields CDR1 SGHVS and CDR2 FQNEAQ. V shed 5 bases, J shed 5 bases, and the junction held 3 bases outside the gene matches. The CDR3 consists of 15 residues. The CDR3 spells CASSPGLAGHNEQFF. The CDR3 coding sequence is TGTGCCAGCAGCCCGGGACTAGCGGGACACAATGAGCAGTTCTTC. The complete variable domain, with remaining parts taken from reference TRBV7-8 and TRBJ2-1, reads GAGVSQSPRYKVAKRGQDVALRCDPISGHVSLFWYQQALGQGPEFLTYFQNEAQLDKSGLPSDRFFAERPEGSVSTLKIQRTQQEDSAVYLCASSPGLAGHNEQFFGPGTRLTVL.

This chain's CDR3 is CASTPGSNTGELFF. CDR3 in DNA: TGCGCCAGCACCCCGGGTTCGAACACCGGGGAGCTGTTTTTT. This sequence joins TRBV5-1 and TRBJ2-2; D remains unclear. This CDR3 has 14 amino acids. Germline assignment: CDR1 SGHRS and CDR2 YFSETQ. The V and J ends lost 6 bases and 0 bases respectively, with 9 bases between them.

The CDR3 loop reads CASRGGRTEAFF. In DNA form, the CDR3 reads TGTGCCAGCAGAGGGGGTCGGACTGAAGCTTTCTTT. V and J are TRBV6-4 and TRBJ1-1; possible D gene TRBD1, 6 bases. From germline, CDR1 is MRHNA and CDR2 SNTAGT. Trimming shortened V by 6 bases and J by 5 bases, and 10 bases separated the two germline ends. This CDR3 comprises 12 residues.

This sequence joins TRBV3-1 (or the pseudogene TRBV3-2) and TRBJ2-5; 8 bases are shared with TRBD2. This CDR3 is 18 amino acids long. The V segment lost 0 bases and the J segment 2 bases; nucleotides outside the gene matches: 11. Germline V gene sequence: CDR1 LGHDT, CDR2 YNNKEL (reference sequence). The CDR3 reads CASSQEGRPLAGQETQYF. The CDR3 DNA sequence: TGTGCCAGCAGCCAAGAGGGAAGACCATTAGCGGGACAAGAGACCCAGTACTTC.

This clone appeared a few times. The J gene is TRBJ1-1, the V gene TRBV6-5; a possible D gene is TRBD1 (5 bases). The CDR3 is 13 residues long. Trimming cost V 7 bases and J 0 bases, with 9 bases left between them. Germline CDR1 MNHEY, CDR2 SVGAGI. CDR3 protein: CASTNRMNTEAFF. The CDR3 DNA sequence: TGTGCCAGCACAAACAGGATGAACACTGAAGCTTTCTTT.

The rearrangement uses TRBV28 and TRBJ1-4; 9 bases are shared with TRBD1. Germline lookup yields CDR1 MDHEN and CDR2 SYDVKM. The CDR3 loop spans 20 amino acids. Losses at the gene ends were 8 bases for V and 0 bases for J; bases not matched to a gene: 19. The CDR3 DNA sequence: TGTGCCAGCGGCCCGGGACAGGGATTGACGGCCTTCGCAACTAATGAAAAACTGTTTTTT. Translated, it gives CASGPGQGLTAFATNEKLFF.

The chain links TRBV5-1 to TRBJ2-2; TRBD1 is a possible D gene (6 bases). V was shortened by 6 bases and J by 0 bases, with 12 bases between the two germline ends. Germline values: CDR1 SGHRS, CDR2 YFSETQ. This CDR3 is built from 15 residues. As DNA, the CDR3 is TGCGCCAGCACGGTGGACAGAACGAACACCGGGGAGCTGTTTTTT. The encoded protein is CASTVDRTNTGELFF.

This clone was picked up one time. The chain uses TRBV7-8 and TRBJ1-5; D gene unclear. The CDR3 runs to 12 residues. Between the trimmed V and J ends, which lost 5 bases and 4 bases, there was a span of 6 bases. From germline, CDR1 is SGHVS and CDR2 FQNEAQ. DNA of the CDR3: TGTGCCAGCAGCCCTAATAATCAGCCCCAGCATTTT. This sequence encodes CASSPNNQPQHF.

This chain connects TRBV19 to TRBJ1-6; 9 bases fit TRBD1. The CDR3 runs to 14 residues. Trimming cost V 3 bases and J 13 bases; bases outside gene matches: 7. Per the germline V gene, CDR1 is LNHDA and CDR2 is SQIVND (reference sequence). The CDR3 reads CASSMRDRASPLHF. CDR3 nucleotide sequence: TGTGCCAGTAGTATGCGGGACAGGGCCTCTCCCCTCCACTTT.

The chain is built from TRBV6-4 and TRBJ1-1; no firm D call. From germline, CDR1 is MRHNA and CDR2 SNTAGT. The CDR3 sequence is 13 residues long. The germline V and J ends were trimmed by 3 bases and 4 bases, with 9 bases remaining between them. CDR3 amino acids: CASSEERSTEAFF. The CDR3 DNA reads as TGTGCCAGCAGTGAGGAAAGGAGCACTGAAGCTTTCTTT.

The CDR3 DNA sequence: TGTGCCAGCAGTCGGGGGGCGGACAGAAACACTGAAGCTTTCTTT. Translating it yields CASSRGADRNTEAFF. This rearrangement joins TRBV27 to TRBJ1-1; D possibly corresponds to TRBD1 (6 bases). Trimming removed 5 bases at V and 2 bases at J, with 15 bases between. The CDR3 has 15 amino acids. Looked up from germline, CDR1 is MNHEY and CDR2 is SMNVEV (reference sequence).

Of note for this clone: The identical CDR3 is also encoded by other nucleotide sequences in the sample. V gene TRBV5-1 combines with J gene TRBJ2-5; 10 nucleotides line up with TRBD2. The germline V gene has CDR1 SGHRS and CDR2 YFSETQ. There are 14 residues in the CDR3. Germline trimming cut 3 bases from V and 5 bases from J; bases unmatched to any gene: 4. DNA for the CDR3: TGCGCCAGCAGCTCTAGCGGGGGTAGGGAGACCCAGTACTTC. Amino acids: CASSSSGGRETQYF.

The CDR3 protein is CASHGAEYSNQPQHF. DNA of the CDR3: TGTGCCAGTCATGGGGCCGAGTATAGCAATCAGCCCCAGCATTTT. This chain joins TRBV28 and TRBJ1-5; possibly TRBD1 for D (5 bases). CDR3 length equals 15 residues. Germline V lookup: CDR1 MDHEN, CDR2 SYDVKM. Trimming removed 9 bases at V and 0 bases at J, with 15 bases between.